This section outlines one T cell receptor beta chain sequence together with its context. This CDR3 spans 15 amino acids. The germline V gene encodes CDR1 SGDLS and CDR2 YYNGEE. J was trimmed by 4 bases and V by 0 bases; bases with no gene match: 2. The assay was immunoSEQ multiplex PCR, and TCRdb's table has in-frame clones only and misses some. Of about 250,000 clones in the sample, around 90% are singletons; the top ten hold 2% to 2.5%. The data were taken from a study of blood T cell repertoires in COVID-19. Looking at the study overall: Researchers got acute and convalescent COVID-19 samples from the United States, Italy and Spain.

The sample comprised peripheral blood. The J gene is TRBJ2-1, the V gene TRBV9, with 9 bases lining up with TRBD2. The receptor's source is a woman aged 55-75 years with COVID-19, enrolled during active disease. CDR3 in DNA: TGTGCCAGCAGCGTAGATAGCGGGGGTTACAATGAGCAGTTCTTC. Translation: CASSVDSGGYNEQFF.